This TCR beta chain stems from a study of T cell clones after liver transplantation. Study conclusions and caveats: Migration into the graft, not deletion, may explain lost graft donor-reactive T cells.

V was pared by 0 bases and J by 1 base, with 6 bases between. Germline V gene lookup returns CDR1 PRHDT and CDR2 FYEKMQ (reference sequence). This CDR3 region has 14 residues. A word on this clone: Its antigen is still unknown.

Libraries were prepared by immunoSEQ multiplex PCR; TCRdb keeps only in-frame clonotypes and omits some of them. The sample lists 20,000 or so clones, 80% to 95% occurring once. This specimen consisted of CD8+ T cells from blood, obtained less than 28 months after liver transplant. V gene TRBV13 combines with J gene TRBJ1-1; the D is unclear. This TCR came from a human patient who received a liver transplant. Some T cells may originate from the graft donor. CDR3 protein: CASSLGPGNTEAFF. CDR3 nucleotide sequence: TGTGCCAGCAGCTTAGGGCCAGGGAACACTGAAGCTTTCTTT.